This TCR beta chain was retrieved from a study of blood T cell repertoires in COVID-19. Study details: T cells, B-cell-depleted T cells, or PBMCs provided the cDNA or gDNA that served as material.

Per germline, CDR1 LNHDA and CDR2 SQIVND (reference sequence). V lost 5 bases, J lost 0 bases, and 6 bases stayed unmatched. The CDR3 spans 15 residues. TCRdb keeps only in-frame clones here, not all; method: immunoSEQ multiplex PCR. The top ten clones hold over 4% of a sample with about 150,000 clones, roughly 90% of them seen once. Source material: PBMCs or T cells enriched from blood (not recorded which). The receptor comes from a woman aged 35 to 49 who had been exposed to COVID-19. This chain uses TRBV19 with TRBJ2-7, with TRBD2 matching over 8 bases. The CDR3 is CASSLSGSVSYEQYF. CDR3 bases: TGTGCCAGTAGTTTGAGCGGGAGTGTCTCCTACGAGCAGTACTTC.